This TCR beta chain was observed in a study of T cell responses to AZD1222 COVID-19 vaccine. The germline gives CDR1 GTSNPN, CDR2 SVGIG (reference sequence). The CDR3 length is 12 residues. Clones were sequenced by immunoSEQ multiplex PCR, and TCRdb holds only the in-frame ones, with some missing. This table has 150,000 to 200,000 clones, almost 90% appearing once. This clone came up once. The receptor's source is an adult in good health. Specimen: peripheral blood, collected on day 0 of AZD1222 vaccination. The V call is TRBV30, the J call TRBJ2-6; D is unclear. CDR3 protein: CASYSGANVLTF. The CDR3 DNA reads TGTGCAAGCTACTCTGGGGCCAACGTCCTGACTTTC.